These 8 T cell receptor beta chains share one sample of origin, sequenced in a study of blood T cell repertoires in COVID-19. Here immunoSEQ multiplex PCR was the method, and the copy in TCRdb shows in-frame clones only, minus some. In the table there are about 300,000 clones, around 90% of which are singletons. Sequences were obtained from PBMCs or T cells enriched from blood (not recorded which). All receptors come from a man between 60 and 75 years old who had recovered from COVID-19.

This rearrangement joins TRBV3-1 (or the pseudogene TRBV3-2) to TRBJ2-2; 7 nucleotides match TRBD1. Germline CDR1 LGHDT, CDR2 YNNKEL (reference sequence). The CDR3 contains 15 residues. V gave up 4 bases and J gave up 4 bases; unmatched junction bases: 6. The CDR3: CASSLDRVITGELFF. CDR3 nucleotides: TGTGCCAGCAGCCTCGACAGGGTTATCACCGGGGAGCTGTTTTTT.

The chain joins TRBV7-2 to TRBJ2-5, with 9 bases matching TRBD1. Losses at the gene ends were 1 base for V and 7 bases for J; bases not matched to a gene: 16. Looked up from germline, CDR1 is SGHTA and CDR2 is FQGNSA. The CDR3 loop spans 18 amino acids. The CDR3 sequence is CASSLVTGGGGLMVTQYF. CDR3 coding DNA: TGTGCCAGCAGCTTAGTAACAGGGGGCGGGGGTCTTATGGTGACCCAGTACTTC.

The chain combines TRBV18 with TRBJ2-7; D perhaps matches TRBD2 (6 bases). The germline V gene encodes CDR1 KGHSH and CDR2 LQKENI. The V end lost 6 bases, the J end lost 2 bases, and 23 bases lay between the germline ends. CDR3 length: 17 residues. The chain's CDR3 is CASSLNSGTPNAYEQYF. The CDR3 DNA is TGTGCCAGCTCCCTCAACTCCGGGACTCCTAATGCCTACGAGCAGTACTTC.

This rearrangement joins TRBV6-5 to TRBJ1-2, with no clear D. The germline V and J ends were trimmed by 0 bases and 4 bases, with 3 bases remaining between them. CDR1 and CDR2 (germline): MNHEY, SVGAGI. The CDR3 runs 12 residues. The CDR3 region is CASSYSGYGYTF. The DNA of the CDR3 is TGTGCCAGCAGTTACTCCGGCTATGGCTACACCTTC.

J is TRBJ1-3 and V is TRBV19, with unresolved D. The germline V gene encodes CDR1 LNHDA and CDR2 SQIVND (reference sequence). The CDR3 sequence is 15 residues long. Trimming shortened V by 3 bases and J by 0 bases, and 9 bases separated the two germline ends. Here the CDR3 reads CASSIWAGSGNTIYF. CDR3 bases: TGTGCCAGTAGTATCTGGGCAGGCTCTGGAAACACCATATATTTT.

J is TRBJ2-6 and V is TRBV29-1; perhaps TRBD2 as D (5 bases). CDR3 size: 15 residues. Trimming took 0 bases from V and 1 from J, leaving 7 bases between them. CDR1 and CDR2 from the germline V gene are SQVTM and ANQGSEA. CDR3 nucleotide sequence: TGCAGCGTTGAAGATCGGGGATCTGGGGCCAACGTCCTGACTTTC. Encoded protein: CSVEDRGSGANVLTF.

The rearrangement joins TRBV5-6 to TRBJ2-7; 7 bases map to TRBD2. The ends lost 1 base at V and 1 base at J; junction bases unmatched: 5. The CDR3 has 15 amino acids. Germline CDR1 is SGHDT and CDR2 is YYEEEE. The CDR3 is CASSLWAGDSYEQYF. The CDR3 DNA follows: TGTGCCAGCAGCTTGTGGGCGGGAGATTCCTACGAGCAGTACTTC.

V is TRBV18 and J is TRBJ1-1; D gene unclear. This CDR3 is 16 amino acids long. V lost 3 bases and J 0 bases, leaving 14 bases between the germline ends. Germline V lookup: CDR1 KGHSH, CDR2 LQKENI. The CDR3 bases are TGTGCCAGCTCACCTGGACTGAGTAACCTGAACACTGAAGCTTTCTTT. Translation: CASSPGLSNLNTEAFF.